This is a list of T cell receptor beta chains from one sample in a study of blood T cell repertoires in COVID-19. The table came from immunoSEQ multiplex PCR; TCRdb's copy has only in-frame clones and leaves some out. This sample has about 83,000 clones, with 80% to 90% found just once. Material: peripheral blood. Receptors originate from a woman older than 75 with acute or convalescent COVID-19. The conserved cysteine and the conserved F or W are not part of the CDR3 here. The order of the fields is V gene, J gene, CDR3 protein.

TRBV5-1	TRBJ1-2	ASSWKGVGGWYGYT
TRBV10-3	TRBJ1-3	AISTTGRNTIY
TRBV30	TRBJ2-7	AWSEFARKAGGQKQY
TRBV5-5	TRBJ2-1	ASSWGTGNSSDEQF
TRBV4-1	TRBJ1-5	ASSQETNPPSNQPQH
TRBV6-5	TRBJ2-5	ASSPGLAETQY
TRBV19	TRBJ1-5	ASSGGGTNQPQH
TRBV4-3	TRBJ2-7	ASSQEPSGIEQY
TRBV9	TRBJ2-2	ASSRAPSGELF
TRBV7-3	TRBJ1-1	ASSPTGITEAF
TRBV7-2	TRBJ2-2	ASSVGLRNYGELF
TRBV10-2	TRBJ2-7	ASSDEEYYEQY
TRBV7-8	TRBJ1-2	ASRLTGTDYGYT
TRBV24-1	TRBJ2-1	ATSDLQSSGGADEQF
TRBV29-1	TRBJ1-2	SVELYQTGSHGYT
TRBV5-1	TRBJ2-5	ASERTGGQETQY